This T cell receptor (beta chain) was documented in a study of T cells in Graves' hyperthyroidism and ophthalmopathy. Comment on this clonotype: At one end the junction does not follow the germline gene, possibly because of a read error.

Germline V gives CDR1 ENHRY, CDR2 SYGVKD. The CDR3 is made up of 17 amino acids. RNA transcripts were the template for amplifying TCR beta CDR3 regions. The TCR CDR3 first-round RT-PCR relied on the HTBI primer set. TCRdb reprocessed the multiplex PCR reads via MiXCR and lists one record per CDR3 protein. In the table there are 750,000 to 950,000 distinct CDR3 sequences, around 38% of which are singletons. This TCR derives from a man aged 18 to 29 with Graves' hyperthyroidism. Sequencing input: blood. The chain is built from TRBV10-3 and TRBJ1-1; D uncertain. CDR3 sequence: CASSYLQIRAVDTEAFF. In DNA form, the CDR3 reads TGTGCCAGCAGTTATCTGCAAATAAGGGCCGTAGACACTGAAGCTTTCTTT.